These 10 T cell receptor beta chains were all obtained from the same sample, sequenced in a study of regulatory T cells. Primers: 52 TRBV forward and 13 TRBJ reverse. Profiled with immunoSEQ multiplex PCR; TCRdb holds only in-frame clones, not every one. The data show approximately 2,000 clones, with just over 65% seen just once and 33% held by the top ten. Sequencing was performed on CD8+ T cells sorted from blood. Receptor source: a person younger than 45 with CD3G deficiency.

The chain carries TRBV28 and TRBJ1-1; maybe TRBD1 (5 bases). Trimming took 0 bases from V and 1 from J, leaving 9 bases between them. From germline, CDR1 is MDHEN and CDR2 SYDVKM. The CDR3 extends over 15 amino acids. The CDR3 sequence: CASSLWGGRNTEAFF. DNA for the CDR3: TGTGCCAGCAGTTTATGGGGGGGGAGGAACACTGAAGCTTTCTTT.

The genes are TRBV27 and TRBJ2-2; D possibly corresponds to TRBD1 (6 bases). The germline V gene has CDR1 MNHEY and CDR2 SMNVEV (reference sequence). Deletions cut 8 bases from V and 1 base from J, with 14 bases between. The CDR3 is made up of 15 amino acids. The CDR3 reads CASRPGTLNTGELFF. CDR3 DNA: TGTGCCAGCCGACCCGGGACACTGAACACCGGGGAGCTGTTTTTT.

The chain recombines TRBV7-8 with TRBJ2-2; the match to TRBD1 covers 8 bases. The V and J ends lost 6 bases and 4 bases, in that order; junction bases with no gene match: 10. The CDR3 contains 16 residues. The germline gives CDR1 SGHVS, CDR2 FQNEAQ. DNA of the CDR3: TGTGCCAGCAGTCATAGTCGCAGGGGGCGCACCGGGGAGCTGTTTTTT. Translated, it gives CASSHSRRGRTGELFF.

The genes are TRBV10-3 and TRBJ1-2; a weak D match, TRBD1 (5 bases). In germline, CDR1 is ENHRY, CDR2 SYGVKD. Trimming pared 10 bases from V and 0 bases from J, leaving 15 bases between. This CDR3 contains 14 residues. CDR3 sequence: CASIDSRANYGYTF. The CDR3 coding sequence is TGTGCCAGCATCGACAGCCGAGCTAACTATGGCTACACCTTC.

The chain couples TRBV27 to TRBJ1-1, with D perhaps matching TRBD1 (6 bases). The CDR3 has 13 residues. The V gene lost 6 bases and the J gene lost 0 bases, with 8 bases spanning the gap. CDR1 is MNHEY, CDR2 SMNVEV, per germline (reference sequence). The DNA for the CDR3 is TGTGCCAGCAGACAGGGTATGAACACTGAAGCTTTCTTT. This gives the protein CASRQGMNTEAFF.

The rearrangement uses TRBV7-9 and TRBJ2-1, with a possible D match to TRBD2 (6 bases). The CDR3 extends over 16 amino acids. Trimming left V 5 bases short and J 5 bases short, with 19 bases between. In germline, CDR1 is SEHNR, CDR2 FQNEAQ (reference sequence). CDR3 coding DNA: TGTGCCAGCAGCCCCACCCGGGCGGGGTACCACAATGAGCAGTTCTTC. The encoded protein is CASSPTRAGYHNEQFF.

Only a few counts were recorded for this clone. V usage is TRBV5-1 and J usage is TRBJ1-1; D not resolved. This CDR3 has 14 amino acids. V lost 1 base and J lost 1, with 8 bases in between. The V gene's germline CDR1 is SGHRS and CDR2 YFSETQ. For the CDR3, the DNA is TGCGCCAGCAGCTTGTACGGCTGGAACACTGAAGCTTTCTTT. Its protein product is CASSLYGWNTEAFF. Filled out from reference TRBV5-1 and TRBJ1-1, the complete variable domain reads KAGVTQTPRYLIKTRGQQVTLSCSPISGHRSVSWYQQTPGQGLQFLFEYFSETQRNKGNFPGRFSGRQFSNSRSEMNVSTLELGDSALYLCASSLYGWNTEAFFGQGTRLTVV.

The CDR3 DNA reads as TGTGCCAGTAGCCCGGGACTGGGTACCGGGGAGCTGTTTTTT. Its protein product is CASSPGLGTGELFF. The V and J genes are TRBV19 and TRBJ2-2, with D tentatively TRBD2 (6 bases). The V gene lost 6 bases and the J gene lost 5 bases, with 13 bases spanning the gap. The CDR3 runs to 14 residues. CDR1 and CDR2 (germline): LNHDA, SQIVND (reference sequence).

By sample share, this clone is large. The CDR3 loop reads CASSAKGHAYEQYF. In DNA, the CDR3 is TGTGCCAGCAGTGCTAAGGGCCACGCCTACGAGCAGTACTTC. The chain has TRBV28 and TRBJ2-7; D ambiguous. The CDR3 spans 14 residues. Germline lookup yields CDR1 MDHEN and CDR2 SYDVKM. The V and J ends lost 5 bases and 2 bases respectively, with 13 bases between them.

CDR3 sequence reads: CASSLMPGIKNTEAFF. CDR3 DNA sequence: TGTGCCAGCAGTTTAATGCCCGGAATTAAGAACACTGAAGCTTTCTTT. This chain links TRBV28 with TRBJ1-1; D is undetermined. The CDR3 runs to 16 residues. V was trimmed by 2 bases and J by 1 base, leaving 14 bases between them. Germline CDR1 and CDR2: MDHEN and SYDVKM. Filled out from reference TRBV28 and TRBJ1-1, the complete variable domain reads DVKVTQSSRYLVKRTGEKVFLECVQDMDHENMFWYRQDPGLGLRLIYFSYDVKMKEKGDIPEGYSVSREKKERFSLILESASTNQTSMYLCASSLMPGIKNTEAFFGQGTRLTVV.